The 16 T cell receptor beta chains given below trace back to one sample, sequenced in a study of OX40 agonist ivuxolimab in advanced cancers. Here immunoSEQ multiplex PCR was the method, and the copy in TCRdb shows in-frame clones only, minus some. Among about 99,000 clones listed, roughly nine tenths were seen once. The sequencing used CD4+ or CD8+ T cells sorted from blood, collected in a trial of the OX40 agonist ivuxolimab. The receptors were sampled from an adult with an advanced solid tumor such as melanoma, head and neck, liver or kidney cancer.

The sample holds a few counts of this clone. The rearrangement links TRBV18 to TRBJ2-7, with D perhaps TRBD1 (6 bases). This CDR3 comprises 14 residues. Trimming shortened V by 6 bases and J by 3 bases, and 15 bases separated the two germline ends. Germline V CDR1 and CDR2: KGHSH, LQKENI. The CDR3 loop reads CASSGQGSNYEQYF. CDR3 DNA: TGTGCCAGCTCCGGCCAGGGGTCAAACTACGAGCAGTACTTC.

The chain couples TRBV28 to TRBJ1-1; D might be TRBD1 (6 bases). The CDR3 extends over 15 amino acids. V was trimmed by 2 bases and J by 4 bases, leaving 14 bases between them. In germline, CDR1 is MDHEN, CDR2 SYDVKM. The CDR3 region has the DNA TGTGCCAGCAGTTTAACGGGGGGCCTGGGCACTGAAGCTTTCTTT. It codes for CASSLTGGLGTEAFF.

The chain links TRBV4-2 to TRBJ2-5, with D maybe TRBD1 (5 bases). CDR3 length equals 18 residues. V was clipped by 2 bases and J by 5 bases, with 24 bases between them. Germline CDR1 and CDR2: LGHNA and YNFKEQ. Here the CDR3 DNA reads TGTGCCAGCAGCCAACCTTCCCGGACAAGCTCTTGGTCCGAGACCCAGTACTTC. It encodes CASSQPSRTSSWSETQYF.

V and J are TRBV6-5 and TRBJ2-1; tentatively, D is TRBD2 (5 bases). The CDR3 has 12 residues. The V end lost 10 bases, the J end lost 3 bases, and 10 bases lay between the germline ends. From germline, CDR1 is MNHEY and CDR2 SVGAGI. CDR3 sequence reads: CATRVNYNEQFF. CDR3 sequence (DNA): TGTGCCACGCGGGTAAACTACAATGAGCAGTTCTTC.

The chain couples TRBV19 to TRBJ2-3; 8 positions agree with TRBD1. V trimming: 4 bases; J trimming: 3 bases; junction bases outside the gene matches: 3. This CDR3 has 14 residues. Germline CDR1 and CDR2: LNHDA and SQIVND (reference sequence). The CDR3 protein is CASSKWTGTDTQYF. CDR3 bases: TGTGCCAGTAGTAAGTGGACAGGGACAGATACGCAGTATTTT.

The V call is TRBV5-6, the J call TRBJ1-2; a possible D gene is TRBD1 (6 bases). Germline V CDR1 and CDR2: SGHDT, YYEEEE. There are 16 residues in the CDR3. Trimming took off 0 bases at V and 8 bases at J, with 20 bases between the two ends. CDR3 nucleotide sequence: TGTGCCAGCAGCTTGGGGGACTACAGGGTTTCTCTGGGCTACACCTTC. This encodes CASSLGDYRVSLGYTF.

The gene calls are TRBV14 and TRBJ2-5; 10 bases map to TRBD2. Germline-derived CDR1 and CDR2 are SGHDN and FVKESK. The junction had 20 bases not matched to a gene; V was cut back by 8 bases and J by 5 bases. The CDR3 length is 18 residues. CDR3 amino acids: CASESSRAGGPRGETQYF. CDR3 nucleotide sequence: TGTGCCAGCGAATCCTCCCGAGCGGGAGGGCCCAGGGGTGAGACCCAGTACTTC.

This clone has a single count. This rearrangement joins TRBV28 to TRBJ2-6, with D perhaps TRBD1 (5 bases). Trimming took 2 bases from V and 0 from J, leaving 5 bases between them. The germline V gene encodes CDR1 MDHEN and CDR2 SYDVKM. CDR3 size: 15 residues. The CDR3 region has the DNA TGTGCCAGCAGTTTAGACAGCTCTGGGGCCAACGTCCTGACTTTC. Amino acid sequence: CASSLDSSGANVLTF.

The CDR3 is CASSLVLGKGLFF. CDR3 in DNA: TGTGCCAGCAGCTTAGTTCTGGGGAAGGGGCTGTTTTTT. The chain couples TRBV11-2 to TRBJ2-2; no reliable D call. The germline V gene encodes CDR1 SGHAT and CDR2 FQNNGV. The CDR3 runs to 13 residues. Trimming took off 1 base at V and 13 bases at J, with 13 bases between the two ends.

The chain links TRBV21-1 to TRBJ2-1; the table's D gene call, TRBD1, was not cross checked with the DNA. TRBV21-1 is deemed a pseudogene. The CDR3 is 13 amino acids. The CDR3 DNA reads TGTGCCAGCAGCAAAGAGAAGAACATAGAGCAGTTCTTC. This translates into CASSKEKNIEQFF.

The V and J genes are TRBV19 and TRBJ1-1; 9 bases line up with TRBD1. V trimming: 5 bases; J trimming: 0 bases; junction bases outside the gene matches: 7. Germline V CDR1 and CDR2: LNHDA, SQIVND (reference sequence). This CDR3 spans 16 amino acids. The CDR3 nucleotides are TGTGCCAGTAGTCCGGGACAGGGAGTCATGAACACTGAAGCTTTCTTT. It translates to CASSPGQGVMNTEAFF.

The rearrangement uses TRBV7-2 and TRBJ2-1; 11 bases fit TRBD2. The CDR3 contains 15 residues. Germline V CDR1 and CDR2: SGHTA, FQGNSA. V shed 8 bases and J 9 bases; nucleotides not matched to a gene: 12. CDR3 amino acids: CASGPTLAGATEQFF. The CDR3 DNA reads TGTGCCAGCGGACCGACACTAGCGGGAGCTACTGAGCAGTTCTTC.

This chain joins TRBV14 and TRBJ1-5; D possibly corresponds to TRBD1 (5 bases). CDR1 is SGHDN, CDR2 FVKESK, per germline. V was clipped by 3 bases and J by 0 bases, with 15 bases between them. The CDR3 is 17 residues long. The chain's CDR3 is CASSQNWATVSNQPQHF. CDR3 sequence (DNA): TGTGCCAGCAGCCAGAATTGGGCGACAGTTAGCAATCAGCCCCAGCATTTT.

The chain employs TRBV11-2 and TRBJ2-5; D not resolved. This CDR3 has 13 amino acids. CDR1 is SGHAT, CDR2 FQNNGV, per germline. The V gene lost 1 base and the J gene lost 5 bases, with 8 bases spanning the gap. The CDR3 DNA reads as TGTGCCAGCAGCTTAGGCGCTAGTGAGACCCAGTACTTC. This gives the protein CASSLGASETQYF.

The rearrangement links TRBV19 to TRBJ1-2; 7 bases match TRBD1. This CDR3 region has 13 residues. V lost 4 bases and J lost 5; bases outside the gene matches: 4. Germline loops: CDR1 LNHDA, CDR2 SQIVND (reference sequence). Written as DNA, the CDR3 is TGTGCCAGTAGTAAAGGGACAGTTTATGGCTACACCTTC. It encodes CASSKGTVYGYTF.

The genes are TRBV21-1 and TRBJ2-1; TRBD1, the table's D call, lacks a check against the DNA. TRBV21-1 constitutes a pseudogene. This CDR3 has 15 amino acids. This CDR3 reads CASSKLGAGANEQFF. In DNA, the CDR3 is TGTGCCAGCAGCAAATTAGGGGCAGGGGCCAATGAGCAGTTCTTC.